This T cell receptor beta chain was sequenced during a study of blood T cell repertoires in COVID-19. About the research overall: Both acute and convalescent COVID-19 samples were obtained from the United States, Italy and Spain. Sample material is recorded as cDNA or gDNA derived from T cells, B-cell-depleted T cells, or PBMCs.

CDR3 length: 14 residues. V lost 4 bases, J lost 5 bases, and 3 bases stayed unmatched. Germline V gene lookup returns CDR1 SGHTA and CDR2 FQGNSA. Individuals aged about 18 to 100 years were recruited from 24 US areas. Allocation to cohorts depended on clinical history reported by the participants. This table comes from immunoSEQ multiplex PCR, and its TCRdb copy is limited to in-frame clones, with some not included. Of 310,000 or so clones in the sample, around 90% were seen once. The sequence was collected from a woman younger than 45 who had recovered from COVID-19. Sequenced material: PBMCs or T cells enriched from blood (not recorded which). The rearrangement uses TRBV7-2 and TRBJ2-2, with 8 bases that match TRBD2. For the CDR3, the DNA is TGTGCCAGCAGCTGGGGCGGGGGGACCGGGGAGCTGTTTTTT. Amino acids: CASSWGGGTGELFF. The full variable domain, completed using reference TRBV7-2 and TRBJ2-2, is GAGVSQSPSNKVTEKGKDVELRCDPISGHTALYWYRQSLGQGLEFLIYFQGNSAPDKSGLPSDRFSAERTGGSVSTLTIQRTQQEDSAVYLCASSWGGGTGELFFGEGSRLTVL.